Below are 29 T cell receptor beta chains sequenced from a single sample in a study of CD8 T cells in ankylosing spondylitis (TCRdb year 2017). Library generation was performed with 5' RACE. Reads for this sample came from an Illumina HiSeq 2500. TCRdb reprocessed the public reads (quality trimming at Q25 with fastp, clone calling with MiXCR) and kept in-frame beta chains. Duplicate CDR3 protein sequences are folded into a single record with the most common DNA and genes. A total of 150,000 or so distinct CDR3 sequences appear in this sample, under 35% of them only once. The biggest ten clones account for about 5.5% of the sample. What was sequenced was synovial fluid, either unsorted or a sorted T cell fraction (not recorded which). Source of these receptors: a male donor with ankylosing spondylitis.

The chain has TRBV12-3 or TRBV12-4 and TRBJ1-2, with 9 bases fitting TRBD1. V gave up 5 bases and J gave up 5 bases; unmatched junction bases: 9. The CDR3 loop spans 15 amino acids. CDR3: CASSASSDRGYGYTF. CDR3 in DNA: TGTGCCAGCAGTGCCTCGTCGGACAGGGGATATGGCTACACCTTC.

In its sample, this clonotype was seen a few times. The gene calls are TRBV20-1 and TRBJ2-3, with 7 bases that match TRBD1. The CDR3 covers 15 residues. Looked up from germline, CDR1 is DFQATT and CDR2 is SNEGSKA (reference sequence). Trimming took 2 bases from V and 2 from J; bases not matched to a gene: 7. This chain's CDR3 is CSARPQTGYTDTQYF. CDR3 DNA: TGCAGTGCTAGACCCCAGACAGGGTACACAGATACGCAGTATTTT.

V is TRBV18 and J is TRBJ2-5; 7 nucleotides agree with TRBD1. Germline loops: CDR1 KGHSH, CDR2 LQKENI. The CDR3 sequence is 15 residues long. The J segment lost 3 bases and the V segment lost 2 bases, leaving 6 bases of the junction unmatched. The CDR3 protein is CASSPTRGSKETQYF. CDR3 DNA sequence: TGTGCCAGCTCACCAACCAGGGGGTCGAAAGAGACCCAGTACTTC. The full variable domain, with the rest looked up from reference TRBV18 and TRBJ2-5, is NAGVMQNPRHLVRRRGQEARLRCSPMKGHSHVYWYRQLPEEGLKFMVYLQKENIIDESGMPKERFSAEFPKEGPSILRIQQVVRGDSAAYFCASSPTRGSKETQYFGPGTRLLVL.

This chain connects TRBV10-3 to TRBJ2-7; TRBD1 matches 9 bases. After removal of 6 bases from V and 3 bases from J, the junction contained 3 bases not matched to a gene. Germline V gene lookup returns CDR1 ENHRY and CDR2 SYGVKD. CDR3 size: 13 residues. The CDR3 DNA reads as TGTGCCATCAGCGACAGGGGGAACTACGAGCAGTACTTC. This translates into CAISDRGNYEQYF.

As for this clonotype: This clone may be a read error of a much larger clone one base away. The rearrangement links TRBV5-1 to TRBJ2-2; a possible D gene is TRBD1 (6 bases). The CDR3 consists of 15 residues. From germline, CDR1 is SGHRS and CDR2 YFSETQ. The CDR3, as DNA: TGCGCCAGCAGCTTGGGGACAGCAAACACCGGGGAGCTGGTTTTT. Its protein product is CASSLGTANTGELVF.

This chain links TRBV20-1 with TRBJ1-5; 8 bases agree with TRBD1. The CDR3 has 15 residues. V gave up 1 base and J gave up 7 bases; unmatched junction bases: 9. Per the germline V gene, CDR1 is DFQATT and CDR2 is SNEGSKA (reference sequence). CDR3 region: CSARVGGTGAQPQHF. CDR3 DNA: TGCAGTGCTAGAGTCGGAGGGACAGGTGCCCAGCCCCAGCATTTT.

This clonotype occurred once. CDR3 in amino acids: CSPREASGGRETQYF. CDR3 DNA: TGCAGTCCCAGGGAGGCTAGCGGGGGACGGGAGACCCAGTACTTC. The chain carries TRBV20-1 and TRBJ2-5, with TRBD2 matching over 10 bases. The CDR3 contains 15 residues. CDR1 and CDR2 (germline): DFQATT, SNEGSKA (reference sequence). J lost 5 bases, V lost 8 bases, and 14 bases had no gene match.

This clonotype was counted ten times or more. The V call is TRBV7-2, the J call TRBJ2-5, with D perhaps TRBD1 or TRBD2 (6 bases each). Trimming stripped 1 base from V and 1 base from J, with 7 bases between. Per germline, CDR1 SGHTA and CDR2 FQGNSA. This CDR3 is built from 14 residues. The CDR3 DNA is TGTGCCAGCAGCTTAGGGGGGGCCCAAGAGACCCAGTACTTC. Amino acids: CASSLGGAQETQYF. Based on the CDR3 plus reference TRBV7-2 and TRBJ2-5, the full variable domain is GAGVSQSPSNKVTEKGKDVELRCDPISGHTALYWYRQSLGQGLEFLIYFQGNSAPDKSGLPSDRFSAERTGGSVSTLTIQRTQQEDSAVYLCASSLGGAQETQYFGPGTRLLVL.

The table lists this clonotype with a count of one. The chain joins TRBV5-5 to TRBJ1-4; D call uncertain. V was shortened by 1 base and J by 8 bases, with 12 bases between the two germline ends. Germline V lookup: CDR1 SGHKS, CDR2 YYEKEE (reference sequence). This CDR3 region has 14 residues. The CDR3 DNA is TGTGCCAGCAGCTTGCAGGCGACGTGGGAAAAACTGTTTTTT. Protein product: CASSLQATWEKLFF.

The sample holds many counts of this clonotype. The chain employs TRBV20-1 and TRBJ2-2; D is unclear. This CDR3 is built from 12 residues. V was shortened by 6 bases and J by 5 bases, with 10 bases between the two germline ends. Per the germline V gene, CDR1 is DFQATT and CDR2 is SNEGSKA (reference sequence). DNA of the CDR3: TGCAGTGCACCCGACTTAACCGGGGAGCTGTTTTTT. Amino acid sequence: CSAPDLTGELFF.

The rearrangement uses TRBV3-1 and TRBJ1-1; D perhaps matches TRBD1 (5 bases). The CDR3 totals 15 residues. The germline V gene encodes CDR1 LGHDT and CDR2 YNNKEL (reference sequence). The V gene lost 2 bases and the J gene lost 0 bases, with 10 bases spanning the gap. CDR3 protein: CASSQRRTLNTEAFF. The CDR3 coding sequence is TGTGCCAGCAGCCAAAGGAGGACACTGAACACTGAAGCTTTCTTT.

This sequence joins TRBV15 and TRBJ2-3; no clear D. Trimming left V 3 bases short and J 8 bases short, with 9 bases between. Germline V gene lookup returns CDR1 LNHNV and CDR2 YYDKDF (reference sequence). This CDR3 region has 12 residues. The CDR3 nucleotides read TGTGCCACCAGCAGCAGACAACTTACGCAGTATTTT. This sequence encodes CATSSRQLTQYF.

This clonotype showed up many times. This sequence joins TRBV10-3 and TRBJ1-3; no firm D call. This CDR3 has 17 amino acids. Germline V gene lookup returns CDR1 ENHRY and CDR2 SYGVKD. The V end lost 2 bases, the J end lost 0 bases, and 14 bases lay between the germline ends. As DNA, the CDR3 is TGTGCCATCAGTGAGGGTCCTGTGAGGAACTCTGGAAACACCATATATTTT. Its protein product is CAISEGPVRNSGNTIYF.

The J gene is TRBJ2-7, the V gene TRBV7-2; perhaps TRBD1 as D (5 bases). From germline, CDR1 is SGHTA and CDR2 FQGNSA. This CDR3 is 15 amino acids long. V gave up 5 bases and J gave up 2 bases, with 16 bases separating them. For the CDR3, the DNA is TGTGCCAGCAGCCAGGGCTCAAACGTCGCCTACGAGCAGTACTTC. Protein product: CASSQGSNVAYEQYF.

The chain joins TRBV18 to TRBJ1-6; 7 nucleotides agree with TRBD1. The V and J ends lost 6 bases and 3 bases, in that order; junction bases with no gene match: 11. Germline assignment: CDR1 KGHSH and CDR2 LQKENI. CDR3 length equals 17 residues. CDR3 DNA: TGTGCCAGCTCCACCAGCCCTCGACAGGGCTATAATTCACCCCTCCACTTT. Protein: CASSTSPRQGYNSPLHF.

This clonotype was picked up a small number of times. This chain connects TRBV4-1 to TRBJ2-2; D is undetermined. There are 14 residues in the CDR3. V was pared by 1 base and J by 6 bases, with 9 bases between. Germline V gene sequence: CDR1 MGHRA, CDR2 YSYEKL. CDR3 bases: TGCGCCAGCAGCCAAGGCCCTGGGGCCGGGGAGCTGTTTTTT. Amino acid sequence: CASSQGPGAGELFF.

This clonotype is termed medium-sized (0.01 to 0.1%). The chain combines TRBV20-1 with TRBJ2-5; no reliable D call. Trimming removed 6 bases at V and 2 bases at J, with 10 bases between. CDR1 and CDR2 (germline): DFQATT, SNEGSKA (reference sequence). The CDR3 sequence is 12 residues long. CDR3 in DNA: TGCAGTGCCCCAACGCGGCAAGAGACCCAGTACTTC. Encoded protein: CSAPTRQETQYF.

This clonotype was observed a few times. J is TRBJ2-1 and V is TRBV9; D is unresolved. The length of the CDR3 is 16 residues. V was shortened by 0 bases and J by 0 bases, with 10 bases between the two germline ends. The V gene's germline CDR1 is SGDLS and CDR2 YYNGEE. CDR3 nucleotide sequence: TGTGCCAGCAGCGTAGCCGGCTGGGGCTCCTACAATGAGCAGTTCTTC. Residues: CASSVAGWGSYNEQFF.

This clonotype has a handful of counts. V and J are TRBV6-5 and TRBJ2-1; TRBD2 matches at 10 bases. V lost 0 bases and J lost 4; bases outside the gene matches: 3. Germline V gene lookup returns CDR1 MNHEY and CDR2 SVGAGI. This CDR3 spans 16 amino acids. This CDR3 is CASSYSSGRVYNEQFF. The CDR3 region has the DNA TGTGCCAGCAGTTACTCCAGCGGGAGGGTATACAATGAGCAGTTCTTC.

A few counts support this clonotype. The chain combines TRBV28 with TRBJ2-1; D unresolved. Germline V gives CDR1 MDHEN, CDR2 SYDVKM. V was pared by 6 bases and J by 1 base, with 16 bases between. CDR3 size: 16 residues. CDR3 bases: TGTGCCAGCAGCCCTCTCGGACCGAAGTCCTACAATGAGCAGTTCTTC. Its protein is CASSPLGPKSYNEQFF. The full variable domain, completed using reference TRBV28 and TRBJ2-1, is DVKVTQSSRYLVKRTGEKVFLECVQDMDHENMFWYRQDPGLGLRLIYFSYDVKMKEKGDIPEGYSVSREKKERFSLILESASTNQTSMYLCASSPLGPKSYNEQFFGPGTRLTVL.

This clonotype was seen only a few times. The V and J genes are TRBV20-1 and TRBJ2-1; D gene ambiguous. Deletions cut 7 bases from V and 2 bases from J, with 6 bases between. This CDR3 contains 11 residues. Germline V lookup: CDR1 DFQATT, CDR2 SNEGSKA (reference sequence). In DNA form, the CDR3 reads TGCAGTGTTGATCCCTACAATGAGCAGTTCTTC. It codes for CSVDPYNEQFF.

This clonotype was seen a handful of times. V usage is TRBV7-9 and J usage is TRBJ1-2; 8 bases match TRBD1. The CDR3 spans 16 residues. The trim removed 3 bases at V and 7 bases at J, leaving 13 bases unmatched. Germline loops: CDR1 SEHNR, CDR2 FQNEAQ (reference sequence). The CDR3 DNA reads TGTGCCAGCAGCTTGCGAGAAACAGGGGGAAAGGGTGGCTACACCTTC. Translating gives CASSLRETGGKGGYTF.

The sample holds many counts of this clonotype. This chain links TRBV11-2 with TRBJ2-1; D might be TRBD2 (6 bases). Germline-derived CDR1 and CDR2 are SGHAT and FQNNGV. The CDR3 consists of 19 residues. V shed 1 base and J shed 0 bases, with 19 bases lying between them. Here the CDR3 DNA reads TGTGCCAGCAGCTTAGTGGGCCTGGGACTCCCCCGCTCCTACAATGAGCAGTTCTTC. It encodes CASSLVGLGLPRSYNEQFF.

The V and J genes are TRBV4-2 and TRBJ1-5; no reliable D call. This CDR3 region has 15 residues. Germline CDR1 LGHNA, CDR2 YNFKEQ. V gave up 2 bases and J gave up 5 bases, with 13 bases separating them. CDR3 bases: TGTGCCAGCAGCCAAAGTCGGAGTCTGGATCAGCCCCAGCATTTT. This encodes CASSQSRSLDQPQHF.

The chain has TRBV27 and TRBJ2-5; the D gene is possibly TRBD2 (5 bases). The germline V gene has CDR1 MNHEY and CDR2 SMNVEV (reference sequence). There are 12 residues in the CDR3. Trimming pared 5 bases from V and 5 bases from J, leaving 9 bases between. In DNA form, the CDR3 reads TGTGCCAGCAGTCCCTCGGGGGAGACCCAGTACTTC. It specifies CASSPSGETQYF.

At least ten counts were recorded for this clonotype. The CDR3 loop is CASSGRTDTQYF. In DNA, the CDR3 is TGTGCCAGCAGCGGGAGGACAGATACGCAGTATTTT. The rearrangement links TRBV6-6 to TRBJ2-3; 7 bases align to TRBD2. J lost 3 bases, V lost 6 bases, and 0 bases had no gene match. Germline V gives CDR1 MNHNY, CDR2 SVGAGI (reference sequence). The CDR3 spans 12 residues.

CDR3 coding DNA: TGTGCCAGCAGTTCCCCAGGGGGATCTCGGGACGAGCAGTACTTC. Protein product: CASSSPGGSRDEQYF. The chain is built from TRBV28 and TRBJ2-7; 7 bases agree with TRBD1. The CDR3 length is 15 residues. The junction had 11 bases not matched to a gene; V was cut back by 4 bases and J by 5 bases. Germline V gene sequence: CDR1 MDHEN, CDR2 SYDVKM.

J is TRBJ2-1 and V is TRBV6-5; 11 bases are a match to TRBD2. The V gene's germline CDR1 is MNHEY and CDR2 SVGAGI. The CDR3 sequence is 17 residues long. Trimming cost V 0 bases and J 2 bases; bases outside gene matches: 3. The CDR3 region is CASSYSYSGGAYNEQFF. In DNA, the CDR3 is TGTGCCAGCAGTTACTCGTATAGCGGGGGGGCCTACAATGAGCAGTTCTTC.

The chain is built from TRBV5-1 and TRBJ2-7; 10 bases agree with TRBD2. The CDR3 sequence is 16 residues long. V was pared by 0 bases and J by 3 bases, with 6 bases of the junction left unmatched. CDR1 is SGHRS, CDR2 YFSETQ, per germline. In DNA form, the CDR3 reads TGCGCCAGCAGCTTGGGGGCCCCTAGCGGGAGCTACGAGCAGTACTTC. This translates into CASSLGAPSGSYEQYF.